Listed below are T cell receptor beta chains from one sample, sequenced in a study of OX40 agonist ivuxolimab in advanced cancers. Profiling relied on immunoSEQ multiplex PCR, and the TCRdb table lists in-frame clones only, not all of them. This sample has approximately 18,000 clones; around 80% occur once, and the top ten carry 20% to 30%. The sequencing used CD4+ or CD8+ T cells sorted from blood, collected in a trial of the OX40 agonist ivuxolimab. Receptors originate from an adult with an advanced solid tumor such as melanoma, head and neck, liver or kidney cancer. Each CDR3 is given with its conserved first and last residue. Fields, in order: J gene, V gene, clone size, D gene, CDR3 DNA, CDR3 protein. D genes are given only for firm matches. Size values are once, few and many counts, or a class for expanded clones, and some rows have none.

j_gene: TRBJ2-7; v_gene: TRBV28; abundance: once; d_gene: -; CDR3nt: TGTGCCAGCAGTTTCCCTCTATACGAGCAGTACTTC; CDR3aa: CASSFPLYEQYF
j_gene: TRBJ2-6; v_gene: TRBV2; abundance: -; d_gene: TRBD1; CDR3nt: TGTGCCCCGGGACAGGGTTTCTCTGGGGCCAACGTCCTGACTTTC; CDR3aa: CAPGQGFSGANVLTF
j_gene: TRBJ1-1; v_gene: TRBV11-2; abundance: once; d_gene: -; CDR3nt: TGTGCCAGCAGCTTAGCCCAGAAAGCTTTCTTT; CDR3aa: CASSLAQKAFF
j_gene: TRBJ2-7; v_gene: TRBV19; abundance: -; d_gene: -; CDR3nt: TGTGCCAGTAGTATGGGGGCTCTCGAGGGAAGAAAGCAGTACTTC; CDR3aa: CASSMGALEGRKQYF
j_gene: TRBJ2-5; v_gene: TRBV6-6; abundance: -; d_gene: TRBD1; CDR3nt: TGTGCCAGCAGTTACTCGGCAGGGGGCCAGGAGACCCAGTACTTC; CDR3aa: CASSYSAGGQETQYF
j_gene: TRBJ2-7; v_gene: TRBV14; abundance: -; d_gene: -; CDR3nt: TGTGCCAGCAGCCCCGCCTACGAGCAGTACTTC; CDR3aa: CASSPAYEQYF
j_gene: TRBJ2-7; v_gene: TRBV4-2; abundance: -; d_gene: -; CDR3nt: TGTGCCAGCAGCCAAGAGGGCTCGAGCGGAGTCTACGAGCAGTACTTC; CDR3aa: CASSQEGSSGVYEQYF
j_gene: TRBJ2-4; v_gene: TRBV7-9; abundance: -; d_gene: -; CDR3nt: TGTGCCAGCAGCATGACACCGGGACCCAAGGCGAACATTCAGTACTTC; CDR3aa: CASSMTPGPKANIQYF
j_gene: TRBJ1-2; v_gene: TRBV7-8; abundance: -; d_gene: -; CDR3nt: TGTGCCAGCAGCCTCAGAGGAAGGGATCGAGATGGCTACACCTTC; CDR3aa: CASSLRGRDRDGYTF
j_gene: TRBJ1-1; v_gene: TRBV27; abundance: -; d_gene: -; CDR3nt: TGTGCCAGCAGTTCCCCCCCGGGCTTGAACACTGAAGCTTTCTTT; CDR3aa: CASSSPPGLNTEAFF
j_gene: TRBJ2-1; v_gene: TRBV2; abundance: -; d_gene: TRBD2; CDR3nt: TGTGCCACCAAGACTAGCGGGAGTTTAAATGAGCAGTTCTTC; CDR3aa: CATKTSGSLNEQFF
j_gene: TRBJ2-3; v_gene: TRBV7-8; abundance: -; d_gene: -; CDR3nt: TGTGCCAGCAGCTTAGAATACCCCGGGGATACGCAGTATTTT; CDR3aa: CASSLEYPGDTQYF
j_gene: TRBJ1-2; v_gene: TRBV9; abundance: -; d_gene: -; CDR3nt: TGTGCCAGCAGCGACGCCCAGGGGTTTTATGGCTACACCTTC; CDR3aa: CASSDAQGFYGYTF
j_gene: TRBJ1-5; v_gene: TRBV6-5; abundance: -; d_gene: TRBD1; CDR3nt: TGTGCCAGCAGCCTGGGACAGGGAGGCAATCAGCCCCAGCATTTT; CDR3aa: CASSLGQGGNQPQHF
j_gene: TRBJ2-3; v_gene: TRBV11-2; abundance: -; d_gene: -; CDR3nt: TGTGCCAGCAGCTCCCCGGTATCTAGCACAGATACGCAGTATTTT; CDR3aa: CASSSPVSSTDTQYF
j_gene: TRBJ2-1; v_gene: TRBV19; abundance: -; d_gene: -; CDR3nt: TGTGCCAGTAGTATAGCCATGGGACCACTAGAGCAGTTCTTC; CDR3aa: CASSIAMGPLEQFF
j_gene: TRBJ2-7; v_gene: TRBV28; abundance: -; d_gene: -; CDR3nt: TGTGCCAGCAGTTTCGGGGTTTTAGAGCAGTACTTC; CDR3aa: CASSFGVLEQYF
j_gene: TRBJ1-1; v_gene: TRBV25-1; abundance: medium-sized; d_gene: -; CDR3nt: TGTGCCAGCAGTGAATTTTTAGCTAACACTGAAGCTTTCTTT; CDR3aa: CASSEFLANTEAFF
j_gene: TRBJ1-1; v_gene: TRBV7-2; abundance: -; d_gene: -; CDR3nt: TGTGCCAGCAGCTTAGGGACTGGCACTGAAGCTTTCTTT; CDR3aa: CASSLGTGTEAFF
j_gene: TRBJ2-7; v_gene: TRBV9; abundance: -; d_gene: TRBD2; CDR3nt: TGTGCCAGCAGCCCTCCTAGCGGTAACTACGAGCAGTACTTC; CDR3aa: CASSPPSGNYEQYF
j_gene: TRBJ2-3; v_gene: TRBV12-5; abundance: -; d_gene: -; CDR3nt: TGTGCTAGTGGTTTTTATAACACAGATACGCAGTATTTT; CDR3aa: CASGFYNTDTQYF
j_gene: TRBJ1-1; v_gene: TRBV11-2; abundance: -; d_gene: -; CDR3nt: TGTGCCAGCAGCTTGGGGGGGAAAGCTGAAGCTTTCTTT; CDR3aa: CASSLGGKAEAFF
j_gene: TRBJ1-5; v_gene: TRBV7-9; abundance: -; d_gene: -; CDR3nt: TGTGCCAGCAGCCCCTCAGGGGGCAATCAGCCCCAGCATTTT; CDR3aa: CASSPSGGNQPQHF
j_gene: TRBJ2-3; v_gene: TRBV4-3; abundance: -; d_gene: TRBD2; CDR3nt: TGCGCCAGCAGCCAAGCGGCGGGGGGGCGTGATACGCAGTATTTT; CDR3aa: CASSQAAGGRDTQYF
j_gene: TRBJ2-7; v_gene: TRBV2; abundance: -; d_gene: -; CDR3nt: TGTGCCAGCAGTCCTCCGGGAGCCTCCTACGAGCAGTACTTC; CDR3aa: CASSPPGASYEQYF
j_gene: TRBJ2-2; v_gene: TRBV7-9; abundance: -; d_gene: -; CDR3nt: TGTGCCAGCAGCCCGAAGGTGTCCGGGGAGCTGTTTTTT; CDR3aa: CASSPKVSGELFF
j_gene: TRBJ2-1; v_gene: TRBV14; abundance: -; d_gene: -; CDR3nt: TGTGCCAGCAGCCACGGAGCAGGGGAGCAGTTCTTC; CDR3aa: CASSHGAGEQFF
j_gene: TRBJ2-7; v_gene: TRBV2; abundance: -; d_gene: -; CDR3nt: TGTGCCAGCAGTGGTCTTCTGGGACTTGTGTACGAGCAGTACTTC; CDR3aa: CASSGLLGLVYEQYF